The rows below give T cell receptor beta chains drawn from one sample of a study of blood T cell repertoires in COVID-19. The method was immunoSEQ multiplex PCR; TCRdb's version includes in-frame clones alone and lacks a portion of them. The table lists roughly 170,000 clones, over 80% of them singletons. Sequences were obtained from PBMCs or T cells enriched from blood (not recorded which). These TCRs come from a woman in her forties or fifties who had recovered from COVID-19. CDR3s include the opening cysteine and the closing phenylalanine or tryptophan. Fields, in order: CDR3 DNA, CDR3 protein, V gene, D gene, J gene, clone size. D genes are given only for firm matches. The size of a clone is reported for some rows only, either as once, few or many, or as a class for expanded clones.

DNA: TGTGCCAGCAGTTCCCGACAGGGGGCGCTTTCAGATACGCAGTATTTT; CDR3: CASSSRQGALSDTQYF; V: TRBV6-5; D: TRBD1; J: TRBJ2-3; size: NA
DNA: TGTGCCAGCATTCGGGGGTCCGGGGCCAACGTCCTGACTTTC; CDR3: CASIRGSGANVLTF; V: TRBV11-2; D: NA; J: TRBJ2-6; size: many
DNA: TGTGCCAGCAGTGAACGGGGCGCGGGGCTAAGCACTGAAGCTTTCTTT; CDR3: CASSERGAGLSTEAFF; V: TRBV25-1; D: NA; J: TRBJ1-1; size: once
DNA: TGCGCCAGCAGCCTTTATAGCGGGGGAGACACCGGGGAGCTGTTTTTT; CDR3: CASSLYSGGDTGELFF; V: TRBV4-1; D: TRBD2; J: TRBJ2-2; size: NA
DNA: TGCGCCAGCAGCCAGGGAGACGGGGACTATGGCTACACCTTC; CDR3: CASSQGDGDYGYTF; V: TRBV4-3; D: NA; J: TRBJ1-2; size: NA
DNA: TGTGCCTGGAGTCCTGACAGGAACTATGGCTACACCTTC; CDR3: CAWSPDRNYGYTF; V: TRBV30; D: NA; J: TRBJ1-2; size: NA
DNA: TGTGCCAGCAGCTCCAGATACAATGAGCAGTTCTTC; CDR3: CASSSRYNEQFF; V: TRBV7-6; D: NA; J: TRBJ2-1; size: NA
DNA: TGTGCCAGTCGACGGGGGGCAGGGATGAACACTGAAGCTTTCTTT; CDR3: CASRRGAGMNTEAFF; V: TRBV19; D: NA; J: TRBJ1-1; size: NA
DNA: TGTGCCAGTAGTATAGTTAATTTCCCCTACAATGAGCAGTTCTTC; CDR3: CASSIVNFPYNEQFF; V: TRBV19; D: NA; J: TRBJ2-1; size: NA
DNA: TGTGCCAGCAGCTTAGGCGACAACCCAGGCTACAATGAGCAGTTCTTC; CDR3: CASSLGDNPGYNEQFF; V: TRBV13; D: NA; J: TRBJ2-1; size: NA
DNA: TGTGCCAGCAGCTTCCCCCCGCAGGGCCATAATTCACCCCTCCACTTT; CDR3: CASSFPPQGHNSPLHF; V: TRBV7-2; D: NA; J: TRBJ1-6; size: NA
DNA: TGTGCCTGGAGTGTGTCTCCTAACACCTTC; CDR3: CAWSVSPNTF; V: TRBV30; D: NA; J: TRBJ1-2; size: few
DNA: TGTGCCAGCACCCTTCGACAGGGTTGGATTAATGAAAAACTGTTTTTT; CDR3: CASTLRQGWINEKLFF; V: TRBV21-1; D: NA; J: TRBJ1-4; size: NA
DNA: TGTGCCAGCACCCAAACCGGGGCCAAAAACATTCAGTACTTC; CDR3: CASTQTGAKNIQYF; V: TRBV5-6; D: NA; J: TRBJ2-4; size: NA
DNA: TGTGCCAGCACGCCGGGACAGACTAACTATGGCTACACCTTC; CDR3: CASTPGQTNYGYTF; V: TRBV28; D: TRBD1; J: TRBJ1-2; size: NA
DNA: TGCGCCAGCAGTGAGGGAACAGCTACTCCTAATGAAAAACTGTTTTTT; CDR3: CASSEGTATPNEKLFF; V: TRBV5-1; D: NA; J: TRBJ1-4; size: NA
DNA: TGTGCCAGCAGCAGGGGGGGGCCTACCCAGCGGGATACGCAGTATTTT; CDR3: CASSRGGPTQRDTQYF; V: TRBV9; D: NA; J: TRBJ2-3; size: NA
DNA: TGTGCCTGGACCACTGGGACAGGGGAAGGGCCCCAGCATTTT; CDR3: CAWTTGTGEGPQHF; V: TRBV30; D: TRBD1; J: TRBJ1-5; size: NA
DNA: TGTGCCAGCAGTACTGGGACAGGGGGGTCTCTGAACACTGAAGCTTTCTTT; CDR3: CASSTGTGGSLNTEAFF; V: TRBV28; D: TRBD1; J: TRBJ1-1; size: NA
DNA: TGTGCCAGCACCCGGACTAGAGGGCCAGATACGCAGTATTTT; CDR3: CASTRTRGPDTQYF; V: TRBV7-2; D: TRBD2; J: TRBJ2-3; size: NA
DNA: TGCAGCGTTGGGGGGACTAGTCGAGGCACAGATACGCAGTATTTT; CDR3: CSVGGTSRGTDTQYF; V: TRBV29-1; D: TRBD2; J: TRBJ2-3; size: NA
DNA: TGCAGTGCTAGTAGCGGGGGTCGGGATACGCAGTATTTT; CDR3: CSASSGGRDTQYF; V: TRBV20-1; D: TRBD2; J: TRBJ2-3; size: NA
DNA: TGCGCCAGCAGCCAAGTTTCAGGGCCCCGACAGCCCCAGCATTTT; CDR3: CASSQVSGPRQPQHF; V: TRBV4-1; D: NA; J: TRBJ1-5; size: NA
DNA: TGTGCCAGCAGCACTACCTACCTCGAGGGCGGCTACACCTTC; CDR3: CASSTTYLEGGYTF; V: TRBV28; D: NA; J: TRBJ1-2; size: NA
DNA: TGTGCCAGCAGCCAGGGTTTGGACAGGGAGTTTTCACCCCTCCACTTT; CDR3: CASSQGLDREFSPLHF; V: TRBV3-1/TRBV3-2; D: TRBD1; J: TRBJ1-6; size: NA
DNA: TGCAGCGTTGGGACAGGGGGCAGGGAAAAACTGTTTTTT; CDR3: CSVGTGGREKLFF; V: TRBV29-1; D: TRBD1; J: TRBJ1-4; size: NA
DNA: TGTGCCAGCAGCTTAACCCGGGCAGGGCCAGCACCCCTCCACTTT; CDR3: CASSLTRAGPAPLHF; V: TRBV7-2; D: NA; J: TRBJ1-6; size: NA
DNA: TGTGCCAGCAGCTTTCAGGAAGACTACACCTTC; CDR3: CASSFQEDYTF; V: TRBV7-9; D: NA; J: TRBJ1-2; size: NA
DNA: TGTGCCAGCAGCTTGGCCAGGGCAGGGTGGCGCAATCAGCCCCAGCATTTT; CDR3: CASSLARAGWRNQPQHF; V: TRBV5-6; D: NA; J: TRBJ1-5; size: NA
DNA: TGTGCCAGCAGCTTGGCGGTTCTCTCTGGAAACACCATATATTTT; CDR3: CASSLAVLSGNTIYF; V: TRBV7-9; D: NA; J: TRBJ1-3; size: NA
DNA: TGTGCCAGCAGCCCACGCGGGCCGGGAGGGGGCACAGATACGCAGTATTTT; CDR3: CASSPRGPGGGTDTQYF; V: TRBV5-8; D: TRBD2; J: TRBJ2-3; size: NA
DNA: TGCGCCAGCAGTGTGCGAGGAGGAGAGACCCAGTACTTC; CDR3: CASSVRGGETQYF; V: TRBV10-1; D: NA; J: TRBJ2-5; size: NA
DNA: TGCAGCGCCGGGACTAGCGGGACCCAAAGCAGGGAGCAGTTCTTC; CDR3: CSAGTSGTQSREQFF; V: TRBV29-1; D: TRBD2; J: TRBJ2-1; size: NA
DNA: TGTGCCAGCAGTTATGGGGAGAGAGAGACCCAGTACTTC; CDR3: CASSYGERETQYF; V: TRBV6-5; D: NA; J: TRBJ2-5; size: NA
DNA: TGTGCCAGCAGCCGGGGACAGGGGCTCGAGATTGGAGCGCAGTATTTT; CDR3: CASSRGQGLEIGAQYF; V: TRBV5-5; D: TRBD1; J: TRBJ2-3; size: NA
DNA: TGTGCCAGCAGCTCAGGGCACAATCAGCCCCAGCATTTT; CDR3: CASSSGHNQPQHF; V: TRBV7-9; D: NA; J: TRBJ1-5; size: NA
DNA: TGTGCCAGCAGCCCGACAGGGGAAGCTTTCTTT; CDR3: CASSPTGEAFF; V: TRBV7-6; D: TRBD1; J: TRBJ1-1; size: NA
DNA: TGTGCCAGCAGCCCGGACAGGGGGAATGAAAAACTGTTTTTT; CDR3: CASSPDRGNEKLFF; V: TRBV2; D: TRBD1; J: TRBJ1-4; size: NA
DNA: TGTGCCAGCAGTTTGGGGGGGGTGGGCCAAAAAGAGACCCAGTACTTC; CDR3: CASSLGGVGQKETQYF; V: TRBV5-4; D: TRBD2; J: TRBJ2-5; size: NA
DNA: TGTGCCAGTAGGGACAACCAAGAGACCCAGTACTTC; CDR3: CASRDNQETQYF; V: TRBV2; D: NA; J: TRBJ2-5; size: few
DNA: TGTGCCAGCAGCTCGACTAGCGGGCCCAACAATGAGCAGTTCTTC; CDR3: CASSSTSGPNNEQFF; V: TRBV7-2; D: TRBD2; J: TRBJ2-1; size: NA
DNA: TGTGCCAGCAGCTTGTATCCCGACAGGGGGGATGAGCAGTTCTTC; CDR3: CASSLYPDRGDEQFF; V: TRBV5-6; D: TRBD1; J: TRBJ2-1; size: NA
DNA: TGTGCCAGTAAGGCGGACACCATATATTTT; CDR3: CASKADTIYF; V: TRBV19; D: NA; J: TRBJ1-3; size: NA
DNA: TGCGCCAGCAACCCCGGGACAGGGGGCTCAGATACGCAGTATTTT; CDR3: CASNPGTGGSDTQYF; V: TRBV5-1; D: TRBD1; J: TRBJ2-3; size: few
DNA: TGTGCCTGGAGTGTTGAGGATTATGGCTACACCTTC; CDR3: CAWSVEDYGYTF; V: TRBV30; D: NA; J: TRBJ1-2; size: NA
DNA: TGTGCCACCAGTGATCCCCGTACCGGGACTAGCGGCCACCTCAATGAGCAGTTCTTC; CDR3: CATSDPRTGTSGHLNEQFF; V: TRBV24-1; D: TRBD2; J: TRBJ2-1; size: NA
DNA: TGCGCCAGCAGCTTGGCCTTGGGGGGGAACCCTTATAATTCACCCCTCCACTTT; CDR3: CASSLALGGNPYNSPLHF; V: TRBV5-1; D: NA; J: TRBJ1-6; size: NA
DNA: TGTGCCAGCAGCCAAGACAGCAGCGGGGCCTACAATGAGCAGTTCTTC; CDR3: CASSQDSSGAYNEQFF; V: TRBV4-2; D: TRBD2; J: TRBJ2-1; size: NA
DNA: TGCGCCAGCAGCCCAGGGGTATGGACCGGGGAGCTGTTTTTT; CDR3: CASSPGVWTGELFF; V: TRBV4-1; D: NA; J: TRBJ2-2; size: NA
DNA: TGTGCCAGCAGCTTAGGGTGGGGGCGACCCCCCCACAATGAGCAGTTCTTC; CDR3: CASSLGWGRPPHNEQFF; V: TRBV7-2; D: NA; J: TRBJ2-1; size: few
DNA: TGTGCCAGCAGCGGTTCCGGGGGCACCGGGGAGCTGTTTTTT; CDR3: CASSGSGGTGELFF; V: TRBV5-5; D: NA; J: TRBJ2-2; size: few
DNA: TGTGCCAGCAGTTACTCCGGACAAGGCTGGCCCCAGCATTTT; CDR3: CASSYSGQGWPQHF; V: TRBV6-5; D: NA; J: TRBJ1-5; size: once